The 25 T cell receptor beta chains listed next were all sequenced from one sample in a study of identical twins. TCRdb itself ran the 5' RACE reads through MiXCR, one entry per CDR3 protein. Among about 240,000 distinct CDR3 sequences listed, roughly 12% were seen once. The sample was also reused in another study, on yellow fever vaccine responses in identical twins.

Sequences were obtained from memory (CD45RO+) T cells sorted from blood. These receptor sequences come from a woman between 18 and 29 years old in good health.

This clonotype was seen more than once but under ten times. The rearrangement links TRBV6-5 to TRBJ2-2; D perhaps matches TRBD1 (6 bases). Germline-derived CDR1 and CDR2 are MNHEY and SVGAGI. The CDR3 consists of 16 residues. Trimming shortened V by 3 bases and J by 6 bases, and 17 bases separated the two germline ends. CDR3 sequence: CASSYGGGRSSGELFF. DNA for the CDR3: TGTGCCAGCAGTTATGGGGGCGGCCGATCTTCCGGGGAGCTGTTTTTT.

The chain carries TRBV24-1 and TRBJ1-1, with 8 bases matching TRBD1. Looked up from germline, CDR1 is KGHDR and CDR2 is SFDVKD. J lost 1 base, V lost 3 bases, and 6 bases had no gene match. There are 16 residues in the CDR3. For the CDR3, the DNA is TGTGCCACCAGTGATGGTCCCGGGACAGGGAACACTGAAGCTTTCTTT. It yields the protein CATSDGPGTGNTEAFF.

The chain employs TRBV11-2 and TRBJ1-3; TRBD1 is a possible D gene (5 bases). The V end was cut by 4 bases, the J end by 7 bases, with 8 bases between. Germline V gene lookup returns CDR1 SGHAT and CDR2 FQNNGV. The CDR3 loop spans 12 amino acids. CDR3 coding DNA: TGTGCCAGCAGCTCCGGGGGGAACACCATATATTTT. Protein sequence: CASSSGGNTIYF.

The CDR3 coding sequence is TGTGCCAGCAGGCAACGGGACACTAGAACTGGGGCCAACGTCCTGACTTTC. Amino acids: CASRQRDTRTGANVLTF. The chain recombines TRBV6-1 with TRBJ2-6; TRBD1 might be the D (6 bases). The CDR3 covers 17 residues. From germline, CDR1 is MNHNS and CDR2 SASEGT. The germline V and J ends were trimmed by 6 bases and 2 bases, with 17 bases remaining between them.

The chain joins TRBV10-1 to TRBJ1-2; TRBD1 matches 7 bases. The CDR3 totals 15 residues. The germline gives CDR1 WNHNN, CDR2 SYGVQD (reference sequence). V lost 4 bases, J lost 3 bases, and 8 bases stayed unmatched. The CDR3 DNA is TGCGCCAGCAGTGCCCGGACAGGAGGCGACTATGGCTACACCTTC. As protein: CASSARTGGDYGYTF.

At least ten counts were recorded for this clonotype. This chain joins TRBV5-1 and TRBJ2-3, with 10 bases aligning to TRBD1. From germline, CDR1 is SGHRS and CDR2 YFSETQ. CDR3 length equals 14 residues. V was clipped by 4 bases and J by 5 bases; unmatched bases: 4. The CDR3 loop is CASSPDRGLDTQYF. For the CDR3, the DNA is TGCGCCAGCAGCCCGGACAGGGGGTTAGATACGCAGTATTTT. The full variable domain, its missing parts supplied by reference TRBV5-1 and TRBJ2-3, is KAGVTQTPRYLIKTRGQQVTLSCSPISGHRSVSWYQQTPGQGLQFLFEYFSETQRNKGNFPGRFSGRQFSNSRSEMNVSTLELGDSALYLCASSPDRGLDTQYFGPGTRLTVL.

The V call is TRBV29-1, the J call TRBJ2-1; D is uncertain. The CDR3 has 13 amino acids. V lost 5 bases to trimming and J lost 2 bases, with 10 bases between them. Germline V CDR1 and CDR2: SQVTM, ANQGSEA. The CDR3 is CSVRGLTYNEQFF. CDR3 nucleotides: TGCAGCGTTCGAGGCCTTACCTACAATGAGCAGTTCTTC.

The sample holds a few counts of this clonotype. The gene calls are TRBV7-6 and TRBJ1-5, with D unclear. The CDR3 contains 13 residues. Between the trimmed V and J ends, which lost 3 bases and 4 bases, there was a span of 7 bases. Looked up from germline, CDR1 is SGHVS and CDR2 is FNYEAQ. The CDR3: CASSFNVNQPQHF. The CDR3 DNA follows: TGTGCCAGCAGCTTCAATGTTAATCAGCCCCAGCATTTT.

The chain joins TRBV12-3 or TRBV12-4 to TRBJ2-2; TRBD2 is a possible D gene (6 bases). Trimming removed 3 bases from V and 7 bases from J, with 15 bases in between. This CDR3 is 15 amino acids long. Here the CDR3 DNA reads TGTGCCAGCAGTTTTGGCGGGGACTCACTCGGGGAGCTGTTTTTT. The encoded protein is CASSFGGDSLGELFF.

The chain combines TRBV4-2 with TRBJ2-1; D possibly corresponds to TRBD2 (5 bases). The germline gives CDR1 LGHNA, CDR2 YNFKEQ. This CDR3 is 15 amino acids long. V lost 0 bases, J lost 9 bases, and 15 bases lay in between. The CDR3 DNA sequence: TGTGCCAGCAGCCAAGAAGAGCCGAGCGGCCTTGAGCAGTTCTTC. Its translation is CASSQEEPSGLEQFF.

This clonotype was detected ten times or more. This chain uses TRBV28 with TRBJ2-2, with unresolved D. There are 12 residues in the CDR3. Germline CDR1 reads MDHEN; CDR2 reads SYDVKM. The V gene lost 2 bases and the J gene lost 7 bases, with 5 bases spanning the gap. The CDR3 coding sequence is TGTGCCAGCAGTTTAGAGGTCGGGGAGCTGTTTTTT. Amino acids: CASSLEVGELFF.

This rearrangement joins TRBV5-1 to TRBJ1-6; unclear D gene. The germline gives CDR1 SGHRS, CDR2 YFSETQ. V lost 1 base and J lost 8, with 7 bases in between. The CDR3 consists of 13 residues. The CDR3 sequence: CASSLRVDSPLHF. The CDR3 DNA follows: TGCGCCAGCAGCTTGAGGGTGGATTCACCCCTCCACTTT.

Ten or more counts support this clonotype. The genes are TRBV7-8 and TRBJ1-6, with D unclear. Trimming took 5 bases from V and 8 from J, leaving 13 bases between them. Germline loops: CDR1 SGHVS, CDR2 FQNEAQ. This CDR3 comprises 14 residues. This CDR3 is CASSIMSRDSPLHF. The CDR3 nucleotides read TGTGCCAGCAGCATTATGAGTCGGGATTCACCCCTCCACTTT.

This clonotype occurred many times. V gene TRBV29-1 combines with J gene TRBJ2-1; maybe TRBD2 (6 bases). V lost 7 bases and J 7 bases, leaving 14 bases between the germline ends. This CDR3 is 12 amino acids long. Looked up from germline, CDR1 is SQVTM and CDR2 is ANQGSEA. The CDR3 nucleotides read TGCAGCGCCTCGAAGGGGAGGAATGAGCAGTTCTTC. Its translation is CSASKGRNEQFF.

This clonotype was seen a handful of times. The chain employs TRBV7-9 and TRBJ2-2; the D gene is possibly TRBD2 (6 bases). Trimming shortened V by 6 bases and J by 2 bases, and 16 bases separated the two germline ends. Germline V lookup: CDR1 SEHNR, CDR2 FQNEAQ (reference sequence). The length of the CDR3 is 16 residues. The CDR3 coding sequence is TGTGCCAGCAGGTATAGCAGGAGGGCCAACACCGGGGAGCTGTTTTTT. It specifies CASRYSRRANTGELFF.

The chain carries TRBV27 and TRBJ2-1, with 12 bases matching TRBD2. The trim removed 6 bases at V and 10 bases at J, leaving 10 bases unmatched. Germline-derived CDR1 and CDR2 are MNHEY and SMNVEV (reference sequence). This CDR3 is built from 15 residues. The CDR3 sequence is CASSPLAGGRLEQFF. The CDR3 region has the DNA TGTGCCAGCAGCCCCCTAGCGGGGGGGCGGTTGGAGCAGTTCTTC.

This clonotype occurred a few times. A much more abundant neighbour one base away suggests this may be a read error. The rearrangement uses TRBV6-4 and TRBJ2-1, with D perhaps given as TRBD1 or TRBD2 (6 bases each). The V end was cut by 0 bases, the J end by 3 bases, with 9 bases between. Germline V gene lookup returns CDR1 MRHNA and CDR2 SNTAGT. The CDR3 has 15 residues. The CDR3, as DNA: TGTGCCAGCAGTGACTCGGGGGGCTACTACAATGAGCAGTTCTTC. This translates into CASSDSGGYYNEQFF.

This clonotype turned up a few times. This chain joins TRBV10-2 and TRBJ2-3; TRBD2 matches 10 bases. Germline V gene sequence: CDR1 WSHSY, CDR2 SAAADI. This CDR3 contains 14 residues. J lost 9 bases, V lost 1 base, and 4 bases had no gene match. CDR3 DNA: TGCGCCAGCAGTGAGTTTAGCGGGGGGATAACGCAGTATTTT. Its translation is CASSEFSGGITQYF.

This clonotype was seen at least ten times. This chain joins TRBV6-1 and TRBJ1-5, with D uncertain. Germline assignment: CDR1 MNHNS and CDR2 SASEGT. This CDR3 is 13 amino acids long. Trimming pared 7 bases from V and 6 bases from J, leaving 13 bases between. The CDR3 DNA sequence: TGTGCCAGCACCGGGCTAACGGGTCAGCCCCAGCATTTT. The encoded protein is CASTGLTGQPQHF.

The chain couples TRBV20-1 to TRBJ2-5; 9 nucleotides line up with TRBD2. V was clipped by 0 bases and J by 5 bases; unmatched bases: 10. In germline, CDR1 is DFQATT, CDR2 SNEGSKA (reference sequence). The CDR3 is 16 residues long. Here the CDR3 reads CSARDGQRGDMETQYF. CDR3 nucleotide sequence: TGCAGTGCTAGAGATGGGCAGCGGGGGGACATGGAGACCCAGTACTTC.

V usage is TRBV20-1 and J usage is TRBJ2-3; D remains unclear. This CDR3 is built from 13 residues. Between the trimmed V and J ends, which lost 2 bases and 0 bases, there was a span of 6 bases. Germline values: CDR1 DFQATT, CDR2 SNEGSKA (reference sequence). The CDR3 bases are TGCAGTGCTAGATTGTCTAGCACAGATACGCAGTATTTT. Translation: CSARLSSTDTQYF.

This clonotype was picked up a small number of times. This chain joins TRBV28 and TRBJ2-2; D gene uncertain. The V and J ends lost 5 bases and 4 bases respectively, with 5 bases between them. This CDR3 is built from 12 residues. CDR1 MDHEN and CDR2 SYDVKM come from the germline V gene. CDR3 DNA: TGTGCCAGCAGTCCTTCCACCGGGGAGCTGTTTTTT. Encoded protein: CASSPSTGELFF.

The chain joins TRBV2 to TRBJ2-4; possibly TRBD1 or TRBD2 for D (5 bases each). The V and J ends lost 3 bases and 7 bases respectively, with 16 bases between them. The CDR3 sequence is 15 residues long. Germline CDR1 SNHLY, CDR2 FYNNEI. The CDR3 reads CASSEGVSGNNIQYF. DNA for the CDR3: TGTGCCAGCAGTGAGGGGGTGTCGGGGAATAACATTCAGTACTTC.

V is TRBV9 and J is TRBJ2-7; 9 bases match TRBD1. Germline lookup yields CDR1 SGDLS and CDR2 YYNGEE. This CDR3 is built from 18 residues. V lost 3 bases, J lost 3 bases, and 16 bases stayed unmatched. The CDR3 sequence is CASSAAGTGKAGSYEQYF. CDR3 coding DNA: TGTGCCAGCAGCGCGGCCGGGACAGGGAAGGCTGGGAGCTACGAGCAGTACTTC.

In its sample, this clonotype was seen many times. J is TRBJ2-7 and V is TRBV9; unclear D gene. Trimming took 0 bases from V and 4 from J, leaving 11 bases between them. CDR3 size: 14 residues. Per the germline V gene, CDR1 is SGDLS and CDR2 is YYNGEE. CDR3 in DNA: TGTGCCAGCAGCGTAGTTCCGTCCCTGTACGAGCAGTACTTC. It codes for CASSVVPSLYEQYF.